This T cell receptor beta chain was recovered during a study of post-analysis software for immune sequencing data. On the study more broadly: The disease courses covered relapsing-remitting, secondary progressive and progressive-relapsing multiple sclerosis.

With respect to this clonotype: What it recognizes is unknown.

Study findings and constraints: Controls had significantly higher normalized Chao1 diversity than multiple sclerosis patients. Patients showed TRBV5-6, TRBV5-1 and TRBV20-1 among four to six TRBV segments more frequent than in controls.

This CDR3 region has 14 residues. With 0 bases clipped from V and 3 bases from J, the junction kept 3 bases outside the gene matches. Per the germline V gene, CDR1 is SGDLS and CDR2 is YYNGEE. Prepared TCR beta cDNA libraries contained unique molecular identifiers. Each CDR3 protein gets one entry after TCRdb re-called the PCR reads with MiXCR. The sample has roughly 800,000 distinct CDR3 sequences; 30% are singletons. This receptor was identified in a girl aged 10 to 17 with multiple sclerosis. The gene calls are TRBV9 and TRBJ2-7; TRBD1 matches 7 bases. Sequencing used blood. CDR3 residues: CASSVAGTDYEQYF. CDR3 nucleotides: TGTGCCAGCAGCGTAGCCGGGACAGACTACGAGCAGTACTTC.